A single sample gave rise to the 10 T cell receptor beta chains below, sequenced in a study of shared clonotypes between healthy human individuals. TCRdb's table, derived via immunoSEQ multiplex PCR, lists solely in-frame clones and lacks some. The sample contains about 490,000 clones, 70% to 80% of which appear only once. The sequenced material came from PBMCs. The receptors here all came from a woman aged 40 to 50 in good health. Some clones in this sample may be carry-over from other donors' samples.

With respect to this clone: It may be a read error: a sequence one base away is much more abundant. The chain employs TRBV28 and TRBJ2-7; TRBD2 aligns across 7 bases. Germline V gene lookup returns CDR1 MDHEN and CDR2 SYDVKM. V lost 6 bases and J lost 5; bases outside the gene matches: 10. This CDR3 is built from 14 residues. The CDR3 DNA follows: TGTGCCAGCAGCCCCCCCGGACTAGAAAACGAGCAGTACTTC. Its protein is CASSPPGLENEQYF.

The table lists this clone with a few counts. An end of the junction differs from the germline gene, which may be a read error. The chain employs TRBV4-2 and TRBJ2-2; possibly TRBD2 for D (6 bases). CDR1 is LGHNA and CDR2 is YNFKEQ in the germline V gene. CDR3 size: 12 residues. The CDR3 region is CASSGRTGELSF. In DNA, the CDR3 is TGTGCCAGCTCAGGGAGGACCGGGGAGCTGTCTTTT.

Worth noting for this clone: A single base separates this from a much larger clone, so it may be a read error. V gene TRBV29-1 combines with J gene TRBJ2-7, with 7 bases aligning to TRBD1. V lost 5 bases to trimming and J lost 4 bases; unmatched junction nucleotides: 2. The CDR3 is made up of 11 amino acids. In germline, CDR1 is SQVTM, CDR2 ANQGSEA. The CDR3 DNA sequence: TGCAGCGTTATGACAGGGTACGAGCAGTACTTC. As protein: CSVMTGYEQYF.

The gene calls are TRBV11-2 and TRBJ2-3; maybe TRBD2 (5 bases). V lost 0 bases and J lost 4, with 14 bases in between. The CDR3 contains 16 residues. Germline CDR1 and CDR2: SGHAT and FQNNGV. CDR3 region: CASSLDGWRVSDTQYF. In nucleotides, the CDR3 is TGTGCCAGCAGCTTAGATGGCTGGCGGGTGTCAGATACGCAGTATTTT.

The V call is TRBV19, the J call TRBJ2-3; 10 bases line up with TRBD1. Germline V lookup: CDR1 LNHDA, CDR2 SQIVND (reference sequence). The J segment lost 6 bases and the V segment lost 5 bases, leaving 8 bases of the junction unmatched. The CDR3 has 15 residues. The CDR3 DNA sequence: TGTGCCAGTAGTGCCGGGACAGGGGATAGGGATACGCAGTATTTT. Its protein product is CASSAGTGDRDTQYF.

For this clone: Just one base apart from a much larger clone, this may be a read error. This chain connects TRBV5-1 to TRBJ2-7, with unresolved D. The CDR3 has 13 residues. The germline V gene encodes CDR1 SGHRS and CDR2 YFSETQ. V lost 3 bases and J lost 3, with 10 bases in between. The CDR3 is CASSSQGIYEQYF. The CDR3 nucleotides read TGCGCCAGCAGCTCTCAAGGGATCTACGAGCAGTACTTC.

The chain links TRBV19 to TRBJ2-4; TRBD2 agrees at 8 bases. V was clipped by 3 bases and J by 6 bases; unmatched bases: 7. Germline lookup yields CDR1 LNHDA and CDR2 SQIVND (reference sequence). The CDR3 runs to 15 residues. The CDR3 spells CASSIMAGGGNIQYF. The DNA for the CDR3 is TGTGCCAGTAGTATTATGGCGGGAGGTGGAAACATTCAGTACTTC. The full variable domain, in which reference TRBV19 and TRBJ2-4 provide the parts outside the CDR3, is DGGITQSPKYLFRKEGQNVTLSCEQNLNHDAMYWYRQDPGQGLRLIYYSQIVNDFQKGDIAEGYSVSREKKESFPLTVTSAQKNPTAFYLCASSIMAGGGNIQYFGAGTRLSVL.

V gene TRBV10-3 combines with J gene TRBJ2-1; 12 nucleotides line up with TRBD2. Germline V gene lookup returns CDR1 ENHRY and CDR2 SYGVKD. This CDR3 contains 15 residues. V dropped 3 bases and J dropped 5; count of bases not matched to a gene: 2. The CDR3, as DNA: TGTGCCATCAGTGATCTAGCGGGAGGGGACAATGAGCAGTTCTTC. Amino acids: CAISDLAGGDNEQFF.

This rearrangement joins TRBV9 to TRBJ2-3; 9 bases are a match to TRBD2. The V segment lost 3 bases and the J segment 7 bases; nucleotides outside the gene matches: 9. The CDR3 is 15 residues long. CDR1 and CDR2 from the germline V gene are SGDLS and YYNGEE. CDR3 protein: CASSEGPSGRNTQYF. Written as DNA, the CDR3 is TGTGCCAGCAGCGAGGGCCCCAGCGGGAGGAATACGCAGTATTTT.

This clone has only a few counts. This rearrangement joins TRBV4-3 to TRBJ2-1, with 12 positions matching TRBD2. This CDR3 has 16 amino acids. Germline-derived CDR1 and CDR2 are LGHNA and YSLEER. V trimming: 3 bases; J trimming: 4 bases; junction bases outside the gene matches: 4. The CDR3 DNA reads TGCGCCAGCAGCCATGAAGGACTAGCGGGATACAATGAGCAGTTCTTC. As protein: CASSHEGLAGYNEQFF.